The 28 T cell receptor beta chains reported below all come from one sample, sequenced in a study of EBV T-cell therapy then PD-1 blockade in nasopharyngeal carcinoma. The assay was immunoSEQ multiplex PCR, and TCRdb's table has in-frame clones only and misses some. The table includes some 20,000 clones, roughly 84% detected once. This sample's treatment: AdE1-LMPpoly-expanded autologous EBV-specific T-cell therapy followed by anti-PD-1 nivolumab. These TCRs' antigens remain unknown. Sequenced material: CD8+ T cells from blood, taken at approximately day 64 from a patient whose treatment included autologous EBV-specific T cells and nivolumab. These receptors were obtained from a man aged 35 to 55 with nasopharyngeal carcinoma.

CDR3 sequence (DNA): TGTGCCAGCAGTTACTCCCGCCCGGGCTCCAATGAGCAGTTCTTC. Protein: CASSYSRPGSNEQFF. The chain joins TRBV6-6 to TRBJ2-1; no clear D gene. Germline V lookup: CDR1 MNHNY, CDR2 SVGAGI (reference sequence). The CDR3 covers 15 residues. V was pared by 0 bases and J by 6 bases, with 12 bases between.

This clone occurred a few times. The CDR3 is CASSKDTYQPQHF. The CDR3 DNA is TGTGCCAGCAGTAAGGACACCTATCAGCCCCAGCATTTT. The J gene is TRBJ1-5, the V gene TRBV6-5; D possibly corresponds to TRBD1 (5 bases). Looked up from germline, CDR1 is MNHEY and CDR2 is SVGAGI. Trimming stripped 5 bases from V and 5 bases from J, with 10 bases between. There are 13 residues in the CDR3.

The CDR3 protein is CASSQAEGSQPQHF. The CDR3 DNA follows: TGCGCCAGCAGCCAAGCTGAGGGGAGTCAGCCCCAGCATTTT. The chain couples TRBV4-1 to TRBJ1-5; tentative D call: TRBD1 (5 bases). In germline, CDR1 is MGHRA, CDR2 YSYEKL. V was pared by 1 base and J by 6 bases, with 10 bases between. This CDR3 is built from 14 residues.

The chain is built from TRBV6-2 or TRBV6-3 and TRBJ1-3; D not resolved. The germline V gene has CDR1 MNHEY and CDR2 SVGEGT. There are 12 residues in the CDR3. Trimming pared 5 bases from V and 3 bases from J, leaving 5 bases between. The CDR3 DNA follows: TGTGCCAGCAGTCCGTTTGGAAACACCATATATTTT. Amino acids: CASSPFGNTIYF.

Written as DNA, the CDR3 is TGTGCCAGCACCGGACAGCCAATCTATGGCTACACCTTC. This codes for CASTGQPIYGYTF. The genes are TRBV9 and TRBJ1-2; tentative D call: TRBD1 (6 bases). The V gene's germline CDR1 is SGDLS and CDR2 YYNGEE. V was clipped by 6 bases and J by 4 bases, with 13 bases between them. CDR3 length: 13 residues. Complete variable domain (other parts from reference TRBV9 and TRBJ1-2): DSGVTQTPKHLITATGQRVTLRCSPRSGDLSVYWYQQSLDQGLQFLIQYYNGEERAKGNILERFSAQQFPDLHSELNLSSLELGDSALYFCASTGQPIYGYTFGSGTRLTVV.

This clone was recorded a few times. The rearrangement uses TRBV9 and TRBJ1-2, with TRBD1 matching over 7 bases. Germline values: CDR1 SGDLS, CDR2 YYNGEE. This CDR3 spans 15 amino acids. The V segment lost 2 bases and the J segment 2 bases; nucleotides outside the gene matches: 6. The DNA of the CDR3 is TGTGCCAGCAGCGTCTCACGACAGGGAAACTATGGCTACACCTTC. Translated, it gives CASSVSRQGNYGYTF.

V usage is TRBV6-2 or TRBV6-3 and J usage is TRBJ1-1; D remains unclear. The germline V and J ends were trimmed by 0 bases and 3 bases, with 11 bases remaining between them. The CDR3 runs 15 residues. Germline-derived CDR1 and CDR2 are MNHEY and SVGEGT. CDR3 loop: CASSYSEGLHTEAFF. DNA for the CDR3: TGTGCCAGCAGTTACTCAGAGGGTTTGCACACTGAAGCTTTCTTT.

The rearrangement uses TRBV29-1 and TRBJ1-2; 7 bases are shared with TRBD1. The length of the CDR3 is 14 residues. Germline loops: CDR1 SQVTM, CDR2 ANQGSEA. V gave up 3 bases and J gave up 4 bases; unmatched junction bases: 8. The CDR3 is CSVERGRFPYGYTF. The DNA of the CDR3 is TGCAGCGTTGAGAGGGGGCGTTTTCCCTATGGCTACACCTTC. The full variable domain, its missing parts supplied by reference TRBV29-1 and TRBJ1-2, is SAVISQKPSRDICQRGTSLTIQCQVDSQVTMMFWYRQQPGQSLTLIATANQGSEATYESGFVIDKFPISRPNLTFSTLTVSNMSPEDSSIYLCSVERGRFPYGYTFGSGTRLTVV.

The rearrangement links TRBV28 to TRBJ2-7; 8 bases map to TRBD1. CDR1 is MDHEN, CDR2 SYDVKM, per germline. CDR3 length: 16 residues. Trimming removed 3 bases from V and 5 bases from J; junction bases left unmatched: 12. CDR3 sequence (DNA): TGTGCCAGCAGTTTTTCGGGCAGGGGGCGCCGACACGAGCAGTACTTC. It is translated as CASSFSGRGRRHEQYF.

This chain links TRBV4-1 with TRBJ2-5; a possible D gene is TRBD2 (6 bases). Per the germline V gene, CDR1 is MGHRA and CDR2 is YSYEKL. This CDR3 has 14 amino acids. V dropped 1 base and J dropped 7 bases, with 13 bases sitting between them. DNA for the CDR3: TGCGCCAGCAGCCAAGGGACTACCAGGTCGACCCAGTACTTC. Amino acid sequence: CASSQGTTRSTQYF.

The V and J genes are TRBV27 and TRBJ2-1; 13 bases map to TRBD2. V lost 6 bases and J lost 8; bases outside the gene matches: 7. The CDR3 has 15 amino acids. The V gene's germline CDR1 is MNHEY and CDR2 SMNVEV (reference sequence). The CDR3 is CASSEGLAGVDEQFF. The CDR3 region has the DNA TGTGCCAGCAGCGAAGGACTAGCGGGGGTAGATGAGCAGTTCTTC.

The chain carries TRBV21-1 and TRBJ2-3; the table assigns TRBD2, which was not confirmed against the DNA. TRBV21-1 counts as a pseudogene. The CDR3 runs 17 residues. CDR3 sequence: CASSKAWTSGGEDTQYF. For the CDR3, the DNA is TGTGCCAGCAGCAAAGCGTGGACTAGCGGGGGGGAGGATACGCAGTATTTT.

The chain has TRBV25-1 and TRBJ1-6; the D gene is possibly TRBD1 (5 bases). The CDR3 has 14 residues. V lost 2 bases to trimming and J lost 10 bases, with 12 bases between them. Looked up from germline, CDR1 is MGHDK and CDR2 is SYGVNS. CDR3 nucleotide sequence: TGTGCCAGCAGTGAACAGGGAGGAAGCTCACCCCTCCACTTT. Protein product: CASSEQGGSSPLHF.

This clone occurred once. The V call is TRBV5-1, the J call TRBJ2-5, with a tentative D call TRBD1 (6 bases). The V end lost 2 bases, the J end lost 3 bases, and 26 bases lay between the germline ends. CDR1 is SGHRS, CDR2 YFSETQ, per germline. The CDR3 is 19 amino acids. Written as DNA, the CDR3 is TGCGCCAGCAGCTTTGGTTATGAGGGACACGTCGGGAATAAAGAGACCCAGTACTTC. Translation: CASSFGYEGHVGNKETQYF.

The chain carries TRBV5-1 and TRBJ1-1; 9 nucleotides agree with TRBD1. CDR1 is SGHRS and CDR2 is YFSETQ in the germline V gene. The CDR3 totals 16 residues. The V gene end was trimmed by 3 bases and the J gene end by 3 bases; junction bases not matched to a gene: 9. CDR3 region: CASSCPGTGSDTEAFF. In DNA, the CDR3 is TGCGCCAGCAGCTGTCCCGGGACAGGGTCGGACACTGAAGCTTTCTTT.

This chain links TRBV6-5 with TRBJ2-2; 10 bases fit TRBD1. V trimming: 1 base; J trimming: 4 bases; junction bases outside the gene matches: 0. Looked up from germline, CDR1 is MNHEY and CDR2 is SVGAGI. CDR3 size: 15 residues. CDR3 amino acids: CASSYWDRGTGELFF. DNA of the CDR3: TGTGCCAGCAGTTACTGGGACAGGGGCACCGGGGAGCTGTTTTTT.

The chain joins TRBV23-1 to TRBJ1-5; 9 positions match TRBD1. TRBV23-1 is placed among ORFs of uncertain function. The CDR3 has 16 residues. With V trimmed by 6 bases and J by 12 bases, 18 bases remained unmatched. The CDR3 loop reads CASSQSRDRVGAVQHF. The CDR3 coding sequence is TGCGCCAGCAGCCAGTCCCGGGACAGGGTCGGTGCGGTCCAGCATTTT.

CDR3 region: CASSGGQPKLFF. CDR3 nucleotide sequence: TGTGCCAGCAGTGGGGGACAGCCGAAACTGTTTTTT. This rearrangement joins TRBV25-1 to TRBJ1-4; 7 bases line up with TRBD1. Trimming at V came to 4 bases and at J to 11 bases, leaving 4 bases not matched to a gene. The CDR3 has 12 amino acids. Germline CDR1 and CDR2: MGHDK and SYGVNS.

V gene TRBV19 combines with J gene TRBJ2-3; D is possibly TRBD1 (7 bases). Deletions cut 3 bases from V and 4 bases from J, with 17 bases between. Germline CDR1 is LNHDA and CDR2 is SQIVND (reference sequence). There are 16 residues in the CDR3. The CDR3 reads CASSIHPEGAADTQYF. For the CDR3, the DNA is TGTGCCAGTAGTATTCACCCGGAGGGGGCAGCAGATACGCAGTATTTT.

The gene calls are TRBV6-6 and TRBJ1-3; the D is unclear. The CDR3 spans 14 residues. V gave up 0 bases and J gave up 1 base, with 4 bases separating them. In germline, CDR1 is MNHNY, CDR2 SVGAGI (reference sequence). The chain's CDR3 is CASSYSGSGNTIYF. The CDR3 DNA reads as TGTGCCAGCAGTTACTCGGGATCTGGAAACACCATATATTTT.

V is TRBV20-1 and J is TRBJ1-1; maybe TRBD1 (6 bases). The CDR3 is made up of 16 amino acids. Trimming pared 3 bases from V and 5 bases from J, leaving 22 bases between. The germline gives CDR1 DFQATT, CDR2 SNEGSKA (reference sequence). CDR3 residues: CSASLGTLTLTTEAFF. In DNA form, the CDR3 reads TGCAGTGCTAGTCTCGGGACACTCACCCTTACAACTGAAGCTTTCTTT.

The V call is TRBV2, the J call TRBJ1-2, with TRBD1 matching over 8 bases. The CDR3 runs to 14 residues. The V gene end was trimmed by 6 bases and the J gene end by 3 bases; junction bases not matched to a gene: 6. Germline lookup yields CDR1 SNHLY and CDR2 FYNNEI. As DNA, the CDR3 is TGTGCCAGCAGCTCGACAGGGGTCGACTATGGCTACACCTTC. Its protein product is CASSSTGVDYGYTF.

In this sample, this clone turned up once. The CDR3 here is CASSYSSQTLYNEQFF. CDR3 coding DNA: TGTGCCAGCAGTTACTCCAGCCAGACCCTTTACAATGAGCAGTTCTTC. V is TRBV6-5 and J is TRBJ2-1; D is uncertain. CDR3 size: 16 residues. Germline assignment: CDR1 MNHEY and CDR2 SVGAGI. Deletions cut 0 bases from V and 4 bases from J, with 13 bases between.

Here the CDR3 DNA reads TGTGCCAGCAGCTTAGAGACCCTAGGGGACTATGGCTACACCTTC. It specifies CASSLETLGDYGYTF. This chain links TRBV7-9 with TRBJ1-2; a possible D gene is TRBD1 (5 bases). The CDR3 is made up of 15 amino acids. Germline assignment: CDR1 SEHNR and CDR2 FQNEAQ (reference sequence). V was trimmed by 1 base and J by 3 bases, leaving 12 bases between them.

Only a few counts were recorded for this clone. The chain recombines TRBV7-9 with TRBJ1-2, with 11 bases identical to TRBD1. CDR1 SEHNR and CDR2 FQNEAQ come from the germline V gene (reference sequence). V lost 7 bases to trimming and J lost 5 bases; unmatched junction nucleotides: 3. There are 13 residues in the CDR3. The CDR3 loop is CASMGTGGYGYTF. For the CDR3, the DNA is TGTGCCAGCATGGGGACAGGGGGATATGGCTACACCTTC. The variable domain in full, with the rest retrieved from reference TRBV7-9 and TRBJ1-2, is DTGVSQNPRHKITKRGQNVTFRCDPISEHNRLYWYRQTLGQGPEFLTYFQNEAQLEKSRLLSDRFSAERPKGSFSTLEIQRTEQGDSAMYLCASMGTGGYGYTFGSGTRLTVV.

The CDR3 spells CASSEALAGEFDEQFF. In DNA form, the CDR3 reads TGTGCCAGCAGTGAAGCGCTAGCGGGGGAATTCGATGAGCAGTTCTTC. The V and J genes are TRBV2 and TRBJ2-1; 10 nucleotides line up with TRBD2. After removal of 0 bases from V and 8 bases from J, the junction contained 7 bases not matched to a gene. Germline V gives CDR1 SNHLY, CDR2 FYNNEI. The CDR3 has 16 residues.

The chain employs TRBV20-1 and TRBJ1-5, with a tentative D call TRBD1 (5 bases). Per germline, CDR1 DFQATT and CDR2 SNEGSKA (reference sequence). This CDR3 has 14 amino acids. Trimming took 3 bases from V and 0 from J, leaving 9 bases between them. CDR3 sequence (DNA): TGCAGTGCTAGTGACAGACATAGCAATCAGCCCCAGCATTTT. It encodes CSASDRHSNQPQHF.

The chain couples TRBV2 to TRBJ1-3; D might be TRBD1 (6 bases). CDR3 length equals 15 residues. In germline, CDR1 is SNHLY, CDR2 FYNNEI. V was pared by 0 bases and J by 4 bases, with 10 bases between. DNA of the CDR3: TGTGCCAGCAGTGAAGCTCAGGGGCTCGGAAACACCATATATTTT. Residues: CASSEAQGLGNTIYF.